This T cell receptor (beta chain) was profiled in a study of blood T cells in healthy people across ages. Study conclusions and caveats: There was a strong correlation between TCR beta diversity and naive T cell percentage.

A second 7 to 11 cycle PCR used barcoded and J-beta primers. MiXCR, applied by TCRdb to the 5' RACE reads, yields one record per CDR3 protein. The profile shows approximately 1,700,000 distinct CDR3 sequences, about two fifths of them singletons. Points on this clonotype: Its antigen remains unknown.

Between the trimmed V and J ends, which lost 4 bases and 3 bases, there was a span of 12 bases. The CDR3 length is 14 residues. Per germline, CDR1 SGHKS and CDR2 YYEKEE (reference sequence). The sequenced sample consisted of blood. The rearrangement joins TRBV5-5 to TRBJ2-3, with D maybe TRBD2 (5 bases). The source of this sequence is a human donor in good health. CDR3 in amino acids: CASSHSGKTDTQYF. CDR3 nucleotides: TGTGCCAGCAGCCACTCGGGGAAAACAGATACGCAGTATTTT. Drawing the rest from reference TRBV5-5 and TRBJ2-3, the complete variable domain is DAGVTQSPTHLIKTRGQQVTLRCSPISGHKSVSWYQQVLGQGPQFIFQYYEKEERGRGNFPDRFSARQFPNYSSELNVNALLLGDSALYLCASSHSGKTDTQYFGPGTRLTVL.